This TCR beta chain was obtained from a study of T cell responses to AZD1222 COVID-19 vaccine. Assay: immunoSEQ multiplex PCR; the TCRdb copy retains only in-frame clones and omits some. Here the sample spans around 100,000 clones, 75% to 90% being singletons. Overall study results and limits: Clonal diversity was possibly underestimated, and white British individuals and females predominated among donors. Only five to seven AZD1222 recipients tested seropositive at baseline. Scientists sampled the repertoires only once the peak T cell response had passed.

Germline V gene sequence: CDR1 MNHEY, CDR2 SVGAGI. The CDR3 consists of 13 residues. The trim removed 7 bases at V and 10 bases at J, leaving 8 bases unmatched. Notes on this clone: No antigen is known for it.

The sequencing here drew on peripheral blood, taken on day 0 of AZD1222 vaccination. The V gene is TRBV6-5, the J gene TRBJ2-5, with 11 bases matching TRBD1. This TCR was recovered from an adult in good health. The CDR3, as DNA: TGTGCCAGCACCTCGGGACAGGGGGTTAACCAGTACTTC. Protein: CASTSGQGVNQYF.